Listed below are T cell receptor beta chains from one sample, sequenced in a study of T-cell reconstitution after alpha-beta-depleted transplantation in children. TCRdb re-derived calls from the PCR reads in MiXCR, one entry per CDR3 protein. The sample records roughly 500,000 distinct CDR3 sequences, 30% to 35% being singletons. The sequencing used PBMCs from the stem cell graft donor, collected from the stem cell graft. These receptors came from a human donor who donated a stem cell graft to a child with aplastic anemia. CDR3s include the opening cysteine and the closing phenylalanine or tryptophan. Each record gives: D gene, J gene, V gene, clone size, CDR3 DNA, CDR3 protein. A D gene is named only where the DNA matches it firmly. Clone size, where shown, is once, few, many, or a class for clones that have expanded.

.	TRBJ1-2	TRBV7-8	.	TGTGCCAGCAGCTCACAAGGCCGACGACACGGTGGCTACACCTTC	CASSSQGRRHGGYTF
.	TRBJ1-2	TRBV29-1	.	TGCAGCGTTGATGTAGGGATCTATGGCTACACCTTC	CSVDVGIYGYTF
TRBD1	TRBJ2-3	TRBV28	.	TGTGCCAGCCAGTCTGCCCTGAGGGGGCTAAGCACAGATACGCAGTATTTT	CASQSALRGLSTDTQYF
.	TRBJ2-7	TRBV29-1	few	TGCAGCTCAACGACAGGATACGAGCAGTACTTC	CSSTTGYEQYF
.	TRBJ1-5	TRBV6-2/TRBV6-3	many	TGTGCCAGCAGTTACGCGGGGGGCAATCAGCCCCAGCATTTT	CASSYAGGNQPQHF
.	TRBJ2-7	TRBV6-5	.	TGTGCCAGCAGTTACTCGCGGAGGGGCTCCTACGAGCAGTACTTC	CASSYSRRGSYEQYF
.	TRBJ1-5	TRBV12-3/TRBV12-4	few	TGTGCCAGCAGTTTATCGGGGTGGGAGCCCCAGCATTTT	CASSLSGWEPQHF
.	TRBJ1-5	TRBV12-3/TRBV12-4	.	TGTGCCAGCAGGGCGAGAGGGGAAGGCGGTCAGCCCCAGCATTTT	CASRARGEGGQPQHF
.	TRBJ1-2	TRBV20-1	many	TGCAGTGCTAGACAGGGGTTTAACTATGGCTACACCTTC	CSARQGFNYGYTF
TRBD1	TRBJ2-7	TRBV7-2	.	TGTGCCAGCAGCTACCAACAGGGGACCTACGAGCAGTACTTC	CASSYQQGTYEQYF
TRBD2	TRBJ2-1	TRBV29-1	.	TGCAGCGTTGACCCGGGACTAGCGGGAGGGGGAAATGAGCAGTTCTTC	CSVDPGLAGGGNEQFF
TRBD2	TRBJ2-1	TRBV7-2	few	TGTGCCAGCAGCTTAGCCCCTGGGCGGGGGTACAATGAGCAGTTCTTC	CASSLAPGRGYNEQFF
.	TRBJ2-1	TRBV12-3/TRBV12-4	few	TGTGCCAGCAGTTTGTCCAGGCGCAGCTCCTACAATGAGCAGTTCTTC	CASSLSRRSSYNEQFF
.	TRBJ1-1	TRBV28	.	TGTGCCAGCAGTTCCCGGGTTGGTGAAGCTTTCTTT	CASSSRVGEAFF
TRBD1	TRBJ1-1	TRBV5-5	.	TGTGCCAGCAGCTTGGCCTTGGCAGGGGGCGATACTGAAGCTTTCTTT	CASSLALAGGDTEAFF
.	TRBJ2-5	TRBV25-1	few	TGTGCCAGCAGTGAACCCTTGACAGGCGACCAAGAGACCCAGTACTTC	CASSEPLTGDQETQYF
TRBD2	TRBJ2-1	TRBV11-3	.	TGTGCCAGCAGCCCCAGGACTAGCGATTACAATGAGCAGTTCTTC	CASSPRTSDYNEQFF
.	TRBJ1-5	TRBV12-3/TRBV12-4	.	TGTGCCAGCAGTCACCTACAGGGTTCGAGCAATCAGCCCCAGCATTTT	CASSHLQGSSNQPQHF
TRBD2	TRBJ2-7	TRBV20-1	many	TGCAGTGCTAGTCCAGGACTAGGCGGTTACGAGCAGTACTTC	CSASPGLGGYEQYF
.	TRBJ1-1	TRBV29-1	few	TGCAGCGTTGTGTTAGGACCGGCGGCTTTCTTT	CSVVLGPAAFF
.	TRBJ1-1	TRBV5-1	few	TGCGCCAGCAAACCTAGGACGGAAGAGGGGGCTTTCTTT	CASKPRTEEGAFF
.	TRBJ2-2	TRBV6-2/TRBV6-3	few	TGTGCCAGCAGTTACGCGATCACCGGGGAGCTGTTTTTT	CASSYAITGELFF
TRBD2	TRBJ2-2	TRBV11-3	.	TGTGCCAGCAGCTTACAACTAGCGGGAGACACCGGGGAGCTGTTTTTT	CASSLQLAGDTGELFF
.	TRBJ2-5	TRBV5-6	few	TGTGCCAGCAGCTATAGGGGGGCACGGGAGACCCAGTACTTC	CASSYRGARETQYF
TRBD2	TRBJ2-7	TRBV10-2	few	TGCGCCAGCAGCAGGACTAGCGGGACCTACGAGCAGTACTTC	CASSRTSGTYEQYF
.	TRBJ1-3	TRBV20-1	few	TGCAGTGCTAGAGATCACCGGGGGCAATTAGGAAACACCATATATTTT	CSARDHRGQLGNTIYF
.	TRBJ1-4	TRBV6-1	.	TGTGCCAGCAGGTCAAATCCGGGACTTGGACCTGAAAAACTGTTTTTT	CASRSNPGLGPEKLFF
TRBD2	TRBJ2-1	TRBV15	.	TGTGCCACCAGCAGGGGCGGGGGGGGTTGGAACTACAATGAGCAGTTCTTC	CATSRGGGGWNYNEQFF
.	TRBJ2-1	TRBV12-3/TRBV12-4	few	TGTGCCAGCAGTATCTTCGATGGCAATGAGCAGTTCTTC	CASSIFDGNEQFF
TRBD1	TRBJ1-1	TRBV6-1	.	TGTGCCAGCAGCCACCGGGACAGGAGCACTGAAGCTTTCTTT	CASSHRDRSTEAFF
TRBD2	TRBJ2-5	TRBV12-3/TRBV12-4	many	TGTGCCAGCAGTCTCGGGGGGGCGGTAGAGACCCAGTACTTC	CASSLGGAVETQYF
TRBD2	TRBJ2-2	TRBV4-2	.	TGTGCCAGCAGCCAAGAATCTAGCGGGGGGAACACCGGGGAGCTGTTTTTT	CASSQESSGGNTGELFF
.	TRBJ2-5	TRBV20-1	.	TGCAGTGCTAGCCAGGGTCGGGAGACCCAGTACTTC	CSASQGRETQYF
.	TRBJ1-2	TRBV27	few	TGTGCCAGCAGTTCGAAACAGGGAAGGAGCGGCTACACCTTC	CASSSKQGRSGYTF
TRBD1	TRBJ2-1	TRBV20-1	few	TGCAGTGCTGGAAGAACGGGTGGGACAGGGGGTCTGAATGAGCAGTTCTTC	CSAGRTGGTGGLNEQFF
.	TRBJ1-2	TRBV27	.	TGTGCCAGCAGTCCAACCGGACAGCACTATGGCTACACCTTC	CASSPTGQHYGYTF
.	TRBJ2-1	TRBV5-5	few	TGTGCCAGCAGCTTGGAAAATGAGCAGTTCTTC	CASSLENEQFF
.	TRBJ2-1	TRBV30	.	TGTGCCTGGAGTGTTTCGGGGGAGCTCTATGAGCAGTTCTTC	CAWSVSGELYEQFF
.	TRBJ2-2	TRBV24-1	.	TGTGCCACCAGTGATTTTCGGGCCCCCGGGGAGCTGTTTTTT	CATSDFRAPGELFF
.	TRBJ2-3	TRBV6-1	few	TGTGCCAGCGCAACGGGGGGCGGAACAGATACGCAGTATTTT	CASATGGGTDTQYF
.	TRBJ2-2	TRBV19	.	TGTGCCAGTACCAGGTGGGCGGACAACACCGGGGAGCTGTTTTTT	CASTRWADNTGELFF
.	TRBJ2-2	TRBV7-7	once	TGTGCCAGCAGCGCGGAGGCCGGGGAGCTGTTTTTT	CASSAEAGELFF
.	TRBJ2-1	TRBV5-1	once	TGCGCCAGCAGCTTGGACTTAGGGTCAAGCAATGAGCAGTTCTTC	CASSLDLGSSNEQFF
.	TRBJ1-5	TRBV20-1	.	TGCAGTGCTAGGCAAGGTGCATCGGATCAGCCCCAGCATTTT	CSARQGASDQPQHF